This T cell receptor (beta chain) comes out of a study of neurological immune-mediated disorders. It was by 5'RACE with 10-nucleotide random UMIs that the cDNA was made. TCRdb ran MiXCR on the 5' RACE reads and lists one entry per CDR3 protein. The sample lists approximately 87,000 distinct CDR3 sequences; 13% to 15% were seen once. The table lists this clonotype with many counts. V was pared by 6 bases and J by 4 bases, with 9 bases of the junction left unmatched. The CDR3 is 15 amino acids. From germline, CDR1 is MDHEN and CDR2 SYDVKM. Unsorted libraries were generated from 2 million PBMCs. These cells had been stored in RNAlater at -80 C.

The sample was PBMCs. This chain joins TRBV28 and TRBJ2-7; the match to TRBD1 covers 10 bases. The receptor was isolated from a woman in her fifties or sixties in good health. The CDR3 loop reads CASSLGGTGVYEQYF. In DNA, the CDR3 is TGTGCCAGCAGCCTAGGCGGGACAGGGGTGTACGAGCAGTACTTC.